Listed below are T cell receptor beta chains from one sample, sequenced in a study of cytomegalovirus exposure and HLA in healthy donors. The repertoire was sequenced with immunoSEQ multiplex PCR; TCRdb's copy has only in-frame clones and lacks some. The top ten clones hold more than 0.8% of a sample with around 300,000 clones, around 86% of them seen once. The source material was PBMCs. The receptors shown here come from a woman younger than 35 in good health and CMV-seronegative. Both conserved end residues are part of each CDR3. A D gene is named only where the DNA matches it firmly. Some rows mark clone size as missing; the rest say once, few, many or name a class of expanded clone.

d_call	clone_size	cdr3_length	v_call	j_call	cdr3_aa	cdr3_nt
TRBD1	.	17	TRBV5-1	TRBJ1-3	CASSPARDRGEVNTIYF	TGCGCCAGCAGCCCCGCCCGGGACAGGGGGGAAGTGAACACCATATATTTT
.	.	14	TRBV28	TRBJ1-4	CASTDSATNEKLFF	TGTGCCAGCACCGACAGTGCAACTAATGAAAAACTGTTTTTT
.	.	15	TRBV5-1	TRBJ2-1	CASSFTPGSYNEQFF	TGCGCCAGCAGCTTCACACCGGGCTCCTACAATGAGCAGTTCTTC
.	.	14	TRBV6-6	TRBJ1-2	CASRTAEGVYGYTF	TGTGCCAGCAGGACTGCTGAGGGGGTCTATGGCTACACCTTC
TRBD2	.	16	TRBV18	TRBJ2-2	CASSFLAGSNTGELFF	TGTGCCAGCTCCTTCCTAGCGGGATCGAACACCGGGGAGCTGTTTTTT
.	.	13	TRBV5-1	TRBJ2-1	CASSSLRDNEQFF	TGCGCCAGCAGCAGTCTCAGGGACAATGAGCAGTTCTTC
.	.	15	TRBV27	TRBJ1-2	CASRTTLGGNYGYTF	TGTGCCAGCAGGACCACGCTGGGCGGGAACTATGGCTACACCTTC
.	.	14	TRBV27	TRBJ2-3	CASSLVRSTDTQYF	TGTGCCAGCAGTTTAGTACGGAGCACAGATACGCAGTATTTT
.	.	14	TRBV6-5	TRBJ2-7	CASRKGLSSGEQYF	TGTGCCAGCAGGAAAGGACTATCTTCAGGCGAGCAGTACTTC
TRBD1	.	15	TRBV2	TRBJ2-7	CASSETPGQGYEQYF	TGTGCCAGCAGTGAAACGCCGGGACAGGGCTACGAGCAGTACTTC
.	.	14	TRBV7-9	TRBJ2-7	CASQRWELSYEQYF	TGTGCCAGCCAACGGTGGGAGCTCTCCTACGAGCAGTACTTC
TRBD1	.	16	TRBV7-3	TRBJ2-1	CASSLTPLRDRGEQFF	TGTGCCAGCAGCTTAACCCCGCTCCGGGACAGGGGTGAGCAGTTCTTC
.	.	10	TRBV20-1	TRBJ1-1	CSAADREAFF	TGCAGTGCTGCGGACAGAGAAGCTTTCTTT
TRBD1	.	14	TRBV4-1	TRBJ1-4	CASSSRDRDEKLFF	TGCGCCAGCAGCTCCCGGGACAGGGACGAAAAACTGTTTTTT
.	few	11	TRBV7-9	TRBJ2-2	CASSYLGELFF	TGTGCCAGCAGCTACCTAGGGGAGCTGTTTTTT
TRBD1	.	14	TRBV11-2	TRBJ2-7	CASSKTGSPYEQYF	TGTGCCAGCAGCAAGACAGGGTCCCCCTACGAGCAGTACTTC
TRBD2	.	16	TRBV6-4	TRBJ2-3	CASSDLAGGSTDTQYF	TGTGCCAGCAGTGACTTAGCGGGGGGAAGCACAGATACGCAGTATTTT
.	.	17	TRBV19	TRBJ1-5	CASRGTKIRDSNQPQHF	TGTGCCAGTAGGGGGACAAAGATAAGGGATAGCAATCAGCCCCAGCATTTT
.	.	15	TRBV7-7	TRBJ2-5	CASSLARQEQETQYF	TGTGCTAGCAGCTTAGCCAGACAGGAGCAAGAGACCCAGTACTTC
.	.	14	TRBV6-5	TRBJ1-5	CASSYGQGDQPQHF	TGTGCCAGCAGTTACGGGCAGGGCGATCAGCCCCAGCATTTT
TRBD1	.	14	TRBV29-1	TRBJ1-1	CSVPWQGADTEAFF	TGCAGCGTCCCCTGGCAGGGGGCCGACACTGAAGCTTTCTTT
.	once	13	TRBV27	TRBJ2-7	CASSFKGGREQYF	TGTGCCAGCAGTTTCAAGGGAGGCCGGGAGCAGTACTTC
.	.	12	TRBV6-5	TRBJ1-1	CASFRGFTEAFF	TGTGCCAGCTTTCGGGGGTTCACTGAAGCTTTCTTT
TRBD1	.	16	TRBV5-6	TRBJ1-4	CASSALGQGADEKLFF	TGTGCCAGCAGCGCCCTAGGGCAGGGGGCGGATGAAAAACTGTTTTTT
.	.	14	TRBV7-9	TRBJ1-2	CASSLGGGGYGYTF	TGTGCCAGCAGCTTAGGAGGAGGCGGCTATGGCTACACCTTC
TRBD1	.	15	TRBV29-1	TRBJ2-2	CSVERGRRGTGELFF	TGCAGCGTCGAAAGGGGGCGCAGGGGGACCGGGGAGCTGTTTTTT
TRBD1	few	15	TRBV6-5	TRBJ1-5	CASSFGQGVGQPQHF	TGTGCCAGCAGTTTTGGACAGGGGGTCGGTCAGCCCCAGCATTTT
.	.	14	TRBV7-7	TRBJ2-7	CASSPYAGSYEQYF	TGTGCTAGCAGCCCCTACGCGGGATCCTACGAGCAGTACTTC
.	.	14	TRBV11-1	TRBJ2-5	CASSFSTGKETQYF	TGTGCCAGCAGCTTCTCCACAGGGAAAGAGACCCAGTACTTC
.	.	13	TRBV10-3	TRBJ1-2	CAISEPGLWGYTF	TGTGCCATCAGTGAGCCGGGACTTTGGGGCTACACCTTC
TRBD1	once	12	TRBV5-1	TRBJ1-1	CASSGGGWGAFF	TGCGCCAGCAGCGGAGGGGGCTGGGGAGCTTTCTTT
.	.	11	TRBV4-3	TRBJ2-6	CASSRANVLTF	TGCGCCAGCTCTAGGGCCAACGTCCTGACTTTC
TRBD2	.	14	TRBV28	TRBJ2-1	CASILGGAYNEQFF	TGTGCCAGCATCCTGGGAGGGGCCTACAATGAGCAGTTCTTC
.	.	13	TRBV19	TRBJ2-7	CASSLGLRYEQYF	TGTGCCAGTAGTCTGGGCCTCCGCTACGAGCAGTACTTC
.	few	16	TRBV2	TRBJ2-7	CASTRRGGHRGYEQYF	TGTGCCAGCACCCGAAGGGGTGGGCATCGGGGGTACGAGCAGTACTTC
TRBD1	few	14	TRBV7-6	TRBJ2-2	CASSSRQGPGELFF	TGTGCCAGCAGCTCCCGACAGGGCCCCGGGGAGCTGTTTTTT
.	.	12	TRBV29-1	TRBJ2-3	CSVEASTDTQYF	TGCAGCGTTGAAGCAAGCACAGATACGCAGTATTTT
TRBD1	.	14	TRBV7-9	TRBJ1-5	CASSPDRGDQPQHF	TGTGCCAGCAGCCCAGACAGGGGGGATCAGCCCCAGCATTTT
TRBD1	.	15	TRBV28	TRBJ1-5	CASSLGTGGNQPQHF	TGTGCCAGCAGCTTGGGGACAGGGGGCAATCAGCCCCAGCATTTT
TRBD1	.	15	TRBV19	TRBJ2-7	CASSIGPGGIYEQYF	TGTGCCAGTAGTATAGGGCCAGGGGGCATCTACGAGCAGTACTTC
TRBD1	.	17	TRBV19	TRBJ1-1	CASSGFGTGGRRTEAFF	TGTGCCAGTAGTGGGTTCGGGACAGGGGGCCGTCGAACTGAAGCTTTCTTT
TRBD2	.	14	TRBV29-1	TRBJ2-2	CSVDRREGTGELFF	TGCAGCGTTGACAGGCGGGAGGGCACCGGGGAGCTGTTTTTT
TRBD1	.	14	TRBV28	TRBJ1-6	CATSTGWIGSPLHF	TGTGCCACTTCGACAGGGTGGATCGGATCACCCCTCCACTTT
TRBD1	.	15	TRBV5-1	TRBJ1-2	CASSLEGQGGYGYTF	TGCGCCAGCAGCTTGGAGGGACAGGGTGGCTATGGCTACACCTTC
.	.	13	TRBV5-1	TRBJ1-1	CASSLQGGTEAFF	TGCGCCAGCAGCTTGCAGGGAGGCACTGAAGCTTTCTTT
TRBD2	.	15	TRBV7-9	TRBJ2-1	CASSDRLASHNEQFF	TGTGCCAGCAGCGACCGACTAGCTTCGCACAATGAGCAGTTCTTC
TRBD2	.	16	TRBV5-4	TRBJ2-7	CASSPGGAGGRYEQYF	TGTGCCAGCAGCCCGGGGGGAGCGGGAGGCCGATACGAGCAGTACTTC
.	.	14	TRBV28	TRBJ1-2	CASSFLQGFYGYTF	TGTGCCAGCAGTTTCCTCCAGGGGTTCTATGGCTACACCTTC
.	.	14	TRBV28	TRBJ2-5	CASSLWRGPETQYF	TGTGCCAGCAGTTTATGGCGGGGGCCCGAGACCCAGTACTTC
TRBD2	.	13	TRBV6-5	TRBJ2-1	CASRYPAGEEQFF	TGTGCCAGCAGATACCCGGCGGGGGAAGAGCAGTTCTTC
.	.	12	TRBV5-1	TRBJ2-7	CASSSQGYEQYF	TGCGCCAGCAGCTCTCAGGGTTACGAGCAGTACTTC